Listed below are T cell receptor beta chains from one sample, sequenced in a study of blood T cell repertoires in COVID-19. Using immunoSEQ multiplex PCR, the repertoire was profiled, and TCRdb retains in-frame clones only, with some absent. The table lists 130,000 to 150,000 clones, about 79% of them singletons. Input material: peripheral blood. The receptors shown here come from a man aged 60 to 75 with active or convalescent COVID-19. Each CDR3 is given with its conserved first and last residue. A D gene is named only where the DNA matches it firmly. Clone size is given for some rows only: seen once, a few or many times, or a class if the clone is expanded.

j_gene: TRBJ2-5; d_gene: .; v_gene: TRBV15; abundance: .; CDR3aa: CATSRDRGEETQYF; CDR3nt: TGTGCCACCAGCAGAGACAGGGGCGAAGAGACCCAGTACTTC
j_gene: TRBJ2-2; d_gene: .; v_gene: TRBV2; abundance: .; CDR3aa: CASVSAGELFF; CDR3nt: TGTGCCAGCGTTTCGGCCGGGGAGCTGTTTTTT
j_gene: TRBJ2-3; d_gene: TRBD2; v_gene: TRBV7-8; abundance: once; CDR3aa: CASSPRAGGGIITDTQYF; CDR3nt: TGTGCCAGCAGCCCCAGGGCGGGAGGGGGAATCATCACAGATACGCAGTATTTT
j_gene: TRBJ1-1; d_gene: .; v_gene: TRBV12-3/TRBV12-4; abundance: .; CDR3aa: CASRSEQPFEAFF; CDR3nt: TGTGCCAGCAGGTCGGAGCAACCGTTTGAAGCTTTCTTT
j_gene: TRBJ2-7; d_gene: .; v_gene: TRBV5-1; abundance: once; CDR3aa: CASSFSSPGSSYEQYF; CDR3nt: TGCGCCAGCAGCTTTTCCTCTCCAGGATCTTCCTACGAGCAGTACTTC
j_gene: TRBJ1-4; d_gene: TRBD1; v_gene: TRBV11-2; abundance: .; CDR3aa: CASSPDRAEKLFF; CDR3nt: TGTGCCAGCAGCCCAGACAGGGCTGAAAAACTGTTTTTT
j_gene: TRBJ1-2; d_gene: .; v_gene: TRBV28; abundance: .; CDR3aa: CASRSTHYGYTF; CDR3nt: TGTGCCAGCCGGAGTACCCACTATGGCTACACCTTC
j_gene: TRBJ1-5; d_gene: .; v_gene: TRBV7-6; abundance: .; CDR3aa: CASSLAGQKPQHF; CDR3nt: TGTGCCAGCAGCTTAGCTGGACAGAAGCCCCAGCATTTT
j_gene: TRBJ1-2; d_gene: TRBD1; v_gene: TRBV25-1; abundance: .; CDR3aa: CATQSDRGLSNYGYTF; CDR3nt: TGTGCCACCCAATCGGACAGGGGGCTTTCTAACTATGGCTACACCTTC
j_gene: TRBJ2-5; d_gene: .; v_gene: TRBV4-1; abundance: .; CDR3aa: CASSQVGGVETQYF; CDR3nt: TGCGCCAGCAGCCAAGTCGGGGGAGTAGAGACCCAGTACTTC
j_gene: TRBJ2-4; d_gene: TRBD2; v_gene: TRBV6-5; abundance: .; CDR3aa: CASSPYTGGKNIQYF; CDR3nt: TGTGCCAGCAGTCCCTACACGGGGGGCAAAAACATTCAGTACTTC
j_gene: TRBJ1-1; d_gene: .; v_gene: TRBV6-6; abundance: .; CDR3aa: CASSYSAVNTEAFF; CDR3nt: TGTGCCAGCAGTTACTCGGCTGTGAACACTGAAGCTTTCTTT
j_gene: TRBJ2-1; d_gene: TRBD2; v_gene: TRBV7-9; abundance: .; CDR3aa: CASSPRLAAILSDEQFF; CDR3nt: TGTGCCAGCAGCCCCCGACTAGCGGCAATCCTTAGCGATGAGCAGTTCTTC
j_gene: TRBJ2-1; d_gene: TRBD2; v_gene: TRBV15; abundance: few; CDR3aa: CATSRATSGNNEQFF; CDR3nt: TGTGCCACCAGCAGAGCGACTAGCGGAAACAATGAGCAGTTCTTC
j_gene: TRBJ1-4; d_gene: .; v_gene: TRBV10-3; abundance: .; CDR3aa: CAISDQETNEKLFF; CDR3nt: TGTGCCATCAGTGATCAGGAAACTAATGAAAAACTGTTTTTT
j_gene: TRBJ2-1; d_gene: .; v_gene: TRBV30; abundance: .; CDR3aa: CAWSVLGGAYNEQFF; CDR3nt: TGTGCCTGGAGTGTACTGGGCGGGGCCTACAATGAGCAGTTCTTC
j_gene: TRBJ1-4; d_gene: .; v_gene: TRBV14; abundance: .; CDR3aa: CASSLRGEKLFF; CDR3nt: TGTGCCAGCAGTCTAAGGGGGGAAAAACTGTTTTTT
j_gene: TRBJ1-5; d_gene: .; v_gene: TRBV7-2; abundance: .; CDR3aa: CASSLGGGLYSNQPQHF; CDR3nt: TGTGCCAGCAGCTTAGGGGGAGGGCTCTATAGCAATCAGCCCCAGCATTTT
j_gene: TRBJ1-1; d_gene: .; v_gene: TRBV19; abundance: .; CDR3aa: CATEMAGLSIRDTEAFF; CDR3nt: TGTGCTACGGAGATGGCAGGGCTATCGATTCGGGACACTGAAGCTTTCTTT
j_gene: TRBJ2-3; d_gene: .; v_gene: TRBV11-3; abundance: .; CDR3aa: CASSHTDTQYF; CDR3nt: TGTGCCAGCAGTCACACAGATACGCAGTATTTT
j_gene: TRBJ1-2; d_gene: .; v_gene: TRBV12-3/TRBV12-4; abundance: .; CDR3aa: CASSRSYGYTF; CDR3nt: TGTGCCAGCAGTCGTAGTTATGGCTACACCTTC
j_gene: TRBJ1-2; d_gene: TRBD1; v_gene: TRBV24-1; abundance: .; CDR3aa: CATSDLNPGQGAGYTF; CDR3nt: TGTGCCACCAGTGATCTTAATCCGGGACAGGGTGCCGGCTACACCTTC
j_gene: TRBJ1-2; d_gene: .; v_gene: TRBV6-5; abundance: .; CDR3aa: CASSYSLEGRGYTF; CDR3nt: TGTGCCAGCAGTTACTCGTTGGAGGGAAGAGGCTACACCTTC
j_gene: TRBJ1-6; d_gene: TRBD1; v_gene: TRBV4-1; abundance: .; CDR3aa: CASNLQGADSPLHF; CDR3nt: TGCGCCAGCAACCTACAGGGGGCTGATTCACCCCTCCACTTT
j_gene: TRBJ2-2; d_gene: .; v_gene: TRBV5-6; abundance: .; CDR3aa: CASSLVRAGELFF; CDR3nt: TGTGCCAGCAGCTTGGTACGAGCCGGGGAGCTGTTTTTT
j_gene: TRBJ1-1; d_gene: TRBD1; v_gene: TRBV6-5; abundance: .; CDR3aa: CASSYSNRGINTEAFF; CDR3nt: TGTGCCAGCAGTTACTCCAACAGGGGGATCAACACTGAAGCTTTCTTT
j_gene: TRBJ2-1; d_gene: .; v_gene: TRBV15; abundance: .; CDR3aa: CATSRRGQAEQFF; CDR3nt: TGTGCCACCAGCAGACGTGGCCAGGCTGAGCAGTTCTTC
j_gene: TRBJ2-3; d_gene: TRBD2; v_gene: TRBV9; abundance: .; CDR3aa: CASSGGLAEPKSTDTQYF; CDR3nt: TGTGCCAGCAGCGGCGGACTAGCGGAGCCGAAAAGCACAGATACGCAGTATTTT
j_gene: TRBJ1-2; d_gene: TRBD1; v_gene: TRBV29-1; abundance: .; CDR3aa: CSVSPLDRGSYGYTF; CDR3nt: TGCAGCGTTTCTCCTCTGGACAGGGGTTCCTATGGCTACACCTTC
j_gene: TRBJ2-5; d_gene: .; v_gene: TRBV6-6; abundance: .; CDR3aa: CASSYGRGTRDETQYF; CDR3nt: TGTGCCAGCAGTTACGGACGGGGGACCAGGGACGAGACCCAGTACTTC
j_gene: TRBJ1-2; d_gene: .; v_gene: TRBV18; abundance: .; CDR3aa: CASSPAAATGTNYGYTF; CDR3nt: TGTGCCAGCTCACCAGCGGCCGCGACAGGAACTAACTATGGCTACACCTTC
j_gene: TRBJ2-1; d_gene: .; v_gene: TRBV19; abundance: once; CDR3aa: CASREAMNNEQFF; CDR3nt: TGTGCCAGTAGGGAGGCCATGAACAATGAGCAGTTCTTC
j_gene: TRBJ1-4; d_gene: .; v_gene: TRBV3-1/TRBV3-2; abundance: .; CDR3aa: CASSQDMGSANEKLFF; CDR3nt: TGTGCCAGCAGCCAAGATATGGGGAGTGCTAATGAAAAACTGTTTTTT
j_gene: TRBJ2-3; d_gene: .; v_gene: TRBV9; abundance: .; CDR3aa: CASSVSSDTQYF; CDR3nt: TGTGCCAGCAGCGTGTCATCAGATACGCAGTATTTT
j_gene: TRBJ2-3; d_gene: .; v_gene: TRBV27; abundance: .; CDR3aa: CASSFGGSSTDTQYF; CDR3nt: TGTGCCAGCAGTTTCGGCGGGTCTAGCACAGATACGCAGTATTTT
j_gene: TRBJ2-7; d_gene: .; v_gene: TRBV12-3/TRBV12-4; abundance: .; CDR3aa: CASTPTGRGEQYF; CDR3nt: TGTGCCAGCACCCCAACTGGGAGAGGCGAGCAGTACTTC
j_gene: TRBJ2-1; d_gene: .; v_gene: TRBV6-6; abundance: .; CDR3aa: CASSYNQGRTGNEQFF; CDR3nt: TGTGCCAGCAGTTATAACCAGGGCCGTACGGGCAATGAGCAGTTCTTC
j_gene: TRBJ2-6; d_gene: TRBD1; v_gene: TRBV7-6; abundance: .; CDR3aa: CASSLAGQGYLSGANVLTF; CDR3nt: TGTGCCAGCAGCTTAGCGGGACAGGGCTACCTCTCTGGGGCCAACGTCCTGACTTTC
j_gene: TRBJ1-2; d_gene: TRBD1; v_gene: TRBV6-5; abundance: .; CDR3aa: CASSSDRSRGYTF; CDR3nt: TGTGCCAGCAGCTCGGACAGGTCTCGGGGCTACACCTTC
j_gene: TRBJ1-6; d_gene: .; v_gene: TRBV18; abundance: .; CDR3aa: CASSSGGRYNSPLHF; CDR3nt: TGTGCCAGCTCATCCGGCGGAAGATATAATTCACCCCTCCACTTT
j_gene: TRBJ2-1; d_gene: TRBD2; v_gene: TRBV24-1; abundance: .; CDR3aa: CATRTGTSGSVDEQFF; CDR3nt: TGTGCCACGAGAACCGGGACTAGCGGGAGTGTCGATGAGCAGTTCTTC
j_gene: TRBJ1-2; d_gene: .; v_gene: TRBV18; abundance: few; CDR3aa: CASSPEQAEIYGYTF; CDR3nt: TGTGCCAGCTCACCGGAACAGGCGGAAATCTATGGCTACACCTTC
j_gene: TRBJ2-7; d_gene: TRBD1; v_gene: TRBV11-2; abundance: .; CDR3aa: CASRAGDRGGYEQYF; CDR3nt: TGTGCCAGCAGAGCCGGGGACAGGGGTGGCTACGAGCAGTACTTC
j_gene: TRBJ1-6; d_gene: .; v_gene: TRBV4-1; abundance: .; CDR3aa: CASSQGAQPDPLNSPLHF; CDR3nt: TGCGCCAGCAGCCAAGGGGCGCAGCCCGACCCCCTTAATTCACCCCTCCACTTT
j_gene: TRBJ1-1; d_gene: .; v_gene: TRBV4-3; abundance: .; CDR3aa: CASSQDPRDTEAFF; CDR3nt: TGCGCCAGCAGCCAAGACCCCAGGGACACTGAAGCTTTCTTT
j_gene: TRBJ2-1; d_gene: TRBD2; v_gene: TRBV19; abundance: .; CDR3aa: CASSGSSGLRQFF; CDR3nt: TGTGCCAGTAGTGGATCTAGCGGTTTGAGGCAGTTCTTC
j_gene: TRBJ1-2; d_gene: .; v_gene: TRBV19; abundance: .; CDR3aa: CASTRVRNNYGYTF; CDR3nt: TGTGCCAGTACCCGCGTCAGGAATAACTATGGCTACACCTTC
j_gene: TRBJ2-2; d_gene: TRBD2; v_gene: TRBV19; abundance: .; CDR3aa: CASGTRSYTGELFF; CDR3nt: TGTGCCAGTGGGACTAGAAGTTACACCGGGGAGCTGTTTTTT
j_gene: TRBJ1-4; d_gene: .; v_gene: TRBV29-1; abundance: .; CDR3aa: CSARPDINGKLFF; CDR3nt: TGCAGCGCTAGGCCAGACATCAATGGAAAACTGTTTTTT
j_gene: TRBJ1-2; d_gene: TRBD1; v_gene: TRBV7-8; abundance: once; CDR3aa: CASSSGTVNNYGYTF; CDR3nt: TGTGCCAGCAGCTCCGGGACAGTTAATAACTATGGCTACACCTTC
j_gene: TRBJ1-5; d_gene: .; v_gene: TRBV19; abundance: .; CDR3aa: CASSIRADQPQHF; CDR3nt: TGTGCCAGTAGTATCAGGGCGGATCAGCCCCAGCATTTT
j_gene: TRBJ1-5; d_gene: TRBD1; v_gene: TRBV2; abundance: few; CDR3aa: CASSTPSGGEGQPQHF; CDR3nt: TGTGCCAGCAGTACACCCTCAGGGGGAGAGGGTCAGCCCCAGCATTTT
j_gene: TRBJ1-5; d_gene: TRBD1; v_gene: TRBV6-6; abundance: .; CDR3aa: CASSSTDRGGNQPQHF; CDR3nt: TGTGCCAGCAGTTCCACCGACAGGGGAGGCAATCAGCCCCAGCATTTT
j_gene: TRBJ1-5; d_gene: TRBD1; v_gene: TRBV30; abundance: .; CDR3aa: CAWSPGTGGRVAHF; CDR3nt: TGTGCCTGGAGCCCCGGGACAGGCGGCCGGGTTGCGCATTTT
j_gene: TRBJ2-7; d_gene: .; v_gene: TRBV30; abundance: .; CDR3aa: CAWRDIGAGQYEQYF; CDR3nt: TGTGCCTGGAGGGACATCGGTGCGGGGCAATACGAGCAGTACTTC
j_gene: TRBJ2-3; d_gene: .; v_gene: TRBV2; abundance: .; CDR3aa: CASKGLGDTQYF; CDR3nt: TGTGCCAGCAAAGGTCTCGGGGATACGCAGTATTTT
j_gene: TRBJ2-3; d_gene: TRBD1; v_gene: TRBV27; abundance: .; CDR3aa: CASSSLDRVNTDTQYF; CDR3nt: TGTGCCAGCAGCTCCCTCGACAGGGTTAACACAGATACGCAGTATTTT
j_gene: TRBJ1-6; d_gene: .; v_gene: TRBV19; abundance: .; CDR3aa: CASSISAARGNSPLHF; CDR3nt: TGTGCCAGTAGTATATCGGCAGCCCGGGGTAATTCACCCCTCCACTTT
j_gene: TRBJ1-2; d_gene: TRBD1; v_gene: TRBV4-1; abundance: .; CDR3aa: CASSPGTGGFGYTF; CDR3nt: TGCGCCAGCAGCCCAGGGACAGGGGGTTTTGGCTACACCTTC
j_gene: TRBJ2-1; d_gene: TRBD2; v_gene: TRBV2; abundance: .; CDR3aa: CASRAGTSGYNEQFF; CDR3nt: TGTGCCAGCAGGGCGGGGACTAGCGGCTACAATGAGCAGTTCTTC